The clone carrying this T cell receptor beta chain was seen more than once but under ten times. Its antigen remains unknown. Genes and germline are mouse. The data originate from a study of tissue T cells after allogeneic stem cell transplantation. As for time point: mouse harvest day 7 after allogeneic transplant. Tail vein injection delivered 10^7 T-cell-depleted bone marrow cells and 10^6 splenic CD5+ T cells. Produced via immunoSEQ multiplex PCR; TCRdb's table is partial and in-frame only. Among under 7,000 clones listed, 40% to 50% were seen once. Study-wide results and caveats: Few T cell clones were shared across patients, but motif clusters showed tissue-specific shared signatures. Tissue-detected TCR repertoire was only partly captured by blood and spleen T cells.

Source material: gut tissue. The sequence derives from a female BALB/c mouse given C57BL/6 T cells with graft-versus-host disease after an allogeneic hematopoietic cell transplant.

Incomplete CDR3 DNA: TGCACCTGCAGTGCAGGGACAGACACAGAAGTCTTC. Translation gives CTCSAGTDTEVF. In full, the CDR3 reads CTCSAGTDTEVFF. The J gene is TRBJ1-1, the V gene TRBV1; perhaps TRBD1 as D (6 bases). The read terminates 1 residue ahead of where the CDR3 ends, so the germline J gene completes it. Germline assignment: CDR1 NSQYPW and CDR2 LRSPGD (reference sequence). The CDR3 consists of 13 residues. V was trimmed by 1 base and J by 3 bases, leaving 6 bases between them.